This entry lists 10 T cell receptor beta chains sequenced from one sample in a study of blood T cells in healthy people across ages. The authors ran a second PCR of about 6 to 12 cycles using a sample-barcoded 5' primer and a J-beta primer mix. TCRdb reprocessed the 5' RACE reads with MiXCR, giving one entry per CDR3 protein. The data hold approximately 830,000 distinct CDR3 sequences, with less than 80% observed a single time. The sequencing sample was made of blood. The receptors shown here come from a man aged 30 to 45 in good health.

The CDR3 DNA reads TGTGCCAGCAGGGAGGGCGATTTATCATATGGCTACACCTTC. Translating it yields CASREGDLSYGYTF. J is TRBJ1-2 and V is TRBV9; no clear D gene. Germline V CDR1 and CDR2: SGDLS, YYNGEE. This CDR3 region has 14 residues. Trimming left V 5 bases short and J 5 bases short, with 16 bases between. Full variable domain (remainder filled in from reference TRBV9 and TRBJ1-2): DSGVTQTPKHLITATGQRVTLRCSPRSGDLSVYWYQQSLDQGLQFLIQYYNGEERAKGNILERFSAQQFPDLHSELNLSSLELGDSALYFCASREGDLSYGYTFGSGTRLTVV.

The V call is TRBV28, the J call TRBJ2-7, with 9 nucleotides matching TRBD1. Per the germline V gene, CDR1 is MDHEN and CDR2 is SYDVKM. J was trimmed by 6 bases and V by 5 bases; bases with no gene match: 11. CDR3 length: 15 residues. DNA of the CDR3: TGTGCCAGCAGTCTCTCCGGGGACAGGGCCAGCGAGCAGTACTTC. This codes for CASSLSGDRASEQYF.

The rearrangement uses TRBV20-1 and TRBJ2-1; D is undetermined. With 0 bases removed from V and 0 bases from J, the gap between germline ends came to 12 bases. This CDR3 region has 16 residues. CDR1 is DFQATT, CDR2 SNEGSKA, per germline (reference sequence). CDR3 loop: CSARDLEVASYNEQFF. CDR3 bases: TGCAGTGCTAGAGATCTCGAGGTAGCCTCCTACAATGAGCAGTTCTTC.

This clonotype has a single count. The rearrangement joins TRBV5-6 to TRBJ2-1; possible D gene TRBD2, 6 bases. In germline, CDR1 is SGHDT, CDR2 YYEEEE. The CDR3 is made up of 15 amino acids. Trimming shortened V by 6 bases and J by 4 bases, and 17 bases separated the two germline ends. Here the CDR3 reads CASINRESRYNEQFF. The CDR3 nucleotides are TGTGCCAGCATCAATCGGGAGTCGAGATACAATGAGCAGTTCTTC.

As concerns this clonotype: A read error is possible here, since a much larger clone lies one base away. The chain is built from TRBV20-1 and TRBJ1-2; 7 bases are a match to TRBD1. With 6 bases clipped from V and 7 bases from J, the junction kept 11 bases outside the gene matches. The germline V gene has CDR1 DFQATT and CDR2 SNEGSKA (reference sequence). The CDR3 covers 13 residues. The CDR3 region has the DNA TGCAGTGCCGCGACAGGGATTCGGGTTGGCTACACCTTC. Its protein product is CSAATGIRVGYTF.

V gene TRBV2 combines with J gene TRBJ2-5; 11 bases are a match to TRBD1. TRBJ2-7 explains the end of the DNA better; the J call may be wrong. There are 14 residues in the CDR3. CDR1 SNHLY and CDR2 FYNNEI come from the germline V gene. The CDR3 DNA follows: TGTGCCAGCGCCGGGACAGGGGGACCGTACGAGCAGTACTTC. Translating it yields CASAGTGGPYEQYF.

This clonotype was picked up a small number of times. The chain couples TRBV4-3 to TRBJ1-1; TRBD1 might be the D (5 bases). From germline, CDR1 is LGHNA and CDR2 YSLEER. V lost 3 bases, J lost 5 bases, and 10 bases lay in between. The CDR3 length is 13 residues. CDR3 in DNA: TGCGCCAGCAGCCACGGGGACTTGACTGAAGCTTTCTTT. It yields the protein CASSHGDLTEAFF.

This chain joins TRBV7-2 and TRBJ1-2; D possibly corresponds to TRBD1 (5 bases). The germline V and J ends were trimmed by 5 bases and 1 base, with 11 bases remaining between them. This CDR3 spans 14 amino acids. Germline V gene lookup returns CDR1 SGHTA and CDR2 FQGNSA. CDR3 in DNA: TGTGCCAGCAGCCCCGCTCAGGGTAACTATGGCTACACCTTC. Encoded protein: CASSPAQGNYGYTF.

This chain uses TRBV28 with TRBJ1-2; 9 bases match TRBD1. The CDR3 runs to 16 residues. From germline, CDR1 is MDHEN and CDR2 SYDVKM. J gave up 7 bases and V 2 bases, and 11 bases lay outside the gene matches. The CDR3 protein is CASSLPIGTGIIGYTF. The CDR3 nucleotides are TGTGCCAGCAGTTTACCCATCGGGACAGGGATAATTGGCTACACCTTC.

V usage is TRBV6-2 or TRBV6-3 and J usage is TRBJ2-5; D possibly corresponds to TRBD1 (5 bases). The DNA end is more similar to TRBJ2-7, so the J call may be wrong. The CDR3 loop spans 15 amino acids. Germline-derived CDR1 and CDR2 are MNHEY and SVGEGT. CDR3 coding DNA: TGTGCCAGCAGTTCCGAGACAGTTGAATTCTACGAGCAGTACTTC. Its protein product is CASSSETVEFYEQYF.